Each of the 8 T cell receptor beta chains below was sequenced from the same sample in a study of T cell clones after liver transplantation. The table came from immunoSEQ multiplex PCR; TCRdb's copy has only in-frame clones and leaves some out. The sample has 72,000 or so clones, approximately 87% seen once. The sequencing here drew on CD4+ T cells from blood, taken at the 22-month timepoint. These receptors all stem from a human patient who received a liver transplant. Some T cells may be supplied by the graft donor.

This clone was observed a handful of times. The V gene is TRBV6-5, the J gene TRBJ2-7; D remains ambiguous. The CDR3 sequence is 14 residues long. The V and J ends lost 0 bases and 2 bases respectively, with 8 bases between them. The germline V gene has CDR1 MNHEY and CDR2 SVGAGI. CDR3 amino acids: CASSYSTIPYEQYF. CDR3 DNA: TGTGCCAGCAGTTACTCGACAATCCCCTACGAGCAGTACTTC.

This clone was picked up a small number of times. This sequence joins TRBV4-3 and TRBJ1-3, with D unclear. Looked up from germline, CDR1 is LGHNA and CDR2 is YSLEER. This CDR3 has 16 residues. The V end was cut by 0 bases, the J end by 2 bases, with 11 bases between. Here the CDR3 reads CASSQDSASPGNTIYF. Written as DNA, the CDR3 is TGCGCCAGCAGCCAAGACAGTGCTTCCCCTGGAAACACCATATATTTT.

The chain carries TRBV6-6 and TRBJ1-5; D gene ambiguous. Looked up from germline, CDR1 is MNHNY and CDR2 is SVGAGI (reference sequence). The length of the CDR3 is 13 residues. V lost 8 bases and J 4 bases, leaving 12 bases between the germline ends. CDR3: CASAWAENQPQHF. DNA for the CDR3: TGTGCCAGCGCTTGGGCAGAGAATCAGCCCCAGCATTTT.

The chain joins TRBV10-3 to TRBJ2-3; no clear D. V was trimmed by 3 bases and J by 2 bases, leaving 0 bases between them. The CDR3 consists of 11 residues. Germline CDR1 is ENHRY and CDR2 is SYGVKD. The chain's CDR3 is CAISDTDTQYF. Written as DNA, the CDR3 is TGTGCCATCAGTGACACAGATACGCAGTATTTT.

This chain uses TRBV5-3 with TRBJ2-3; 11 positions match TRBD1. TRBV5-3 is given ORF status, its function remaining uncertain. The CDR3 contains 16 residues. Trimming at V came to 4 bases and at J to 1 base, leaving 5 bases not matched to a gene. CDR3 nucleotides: TGTGCCAGAAGCACACCGGGACAGGGGGGCACAGATACGCAGTATTTT. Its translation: CARSTPGQGGTDTQYF.

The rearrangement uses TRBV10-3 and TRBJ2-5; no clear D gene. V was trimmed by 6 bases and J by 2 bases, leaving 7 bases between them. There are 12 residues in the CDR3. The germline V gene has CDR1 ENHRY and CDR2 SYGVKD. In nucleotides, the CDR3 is TGTGCCATCAGGGCCAGACAAGAGACCCAGTACTTC. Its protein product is CAIRARQETQYF.

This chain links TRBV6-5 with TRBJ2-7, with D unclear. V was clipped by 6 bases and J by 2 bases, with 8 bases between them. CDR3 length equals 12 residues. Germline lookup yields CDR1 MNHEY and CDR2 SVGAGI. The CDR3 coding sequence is TGTGCCAGCAGCGGTTCCACCTACGAGCAGTACTTC. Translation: CASSGSTYEQYF.

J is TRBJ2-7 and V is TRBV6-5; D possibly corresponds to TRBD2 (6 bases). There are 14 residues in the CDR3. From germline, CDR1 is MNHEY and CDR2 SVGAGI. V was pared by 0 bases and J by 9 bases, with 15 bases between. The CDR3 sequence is CASSYSKGGATQYF. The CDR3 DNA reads TGTGCCAGCAGTTACTCGAAGGGAGGAGCTACGCAGTACTTC.